These T cell receptor beta chains were read from a single sample in a study of blood T cell repertoires in COVID-19. TCRdb's table, derived via immunoSEQ multiplex PCR, lists solely in-frame clones and lacks some. The sample lists about 260,000 clones, 80% to 90% seen once, with 1.5% in the top ten. The source material was peripheral blood. The origin of the receptors is a woman between 35 and 50 years old who had recovered from COVID-19. Both conserved end residues are part of each CDR3. Fields, in order: clone size, J gene, V gene, D gene, CDR3 protein, CDR3 DNA. A D gene is named only where the DNA matches it firmly. Only some rows state a clone size, as once, few, many or a class for expanded clones.

clone_size: .; j_call: TRBJ2-2; v_call: TRBV5-6; d_call: TRBD2; cdr3_aa: CASSLHPSGGAGTGELFF; cdr3_nt: TGTGCCAGCAGCCTACACCCTAGCGGGGGGGCCGGAACCGGGGAGCTGTTTTTT
clone_size: .; j_call: TRBJ2-7; v_call: TRBV5-1; d_call: .; cdr3_aa: CASSVDRQIYEQYF; cdr3_nt: TGCGCCAGCAGCGTAGACAGGCAGATCTACGAGCAGTACTTC
clone_size: .; j_call: TRBJ1-2; v_call: TRBV9; d_call: TRBD1; cdr3_aa: CASSPTGGPGYTF; cdr3_nt: TGTGCCAGCAGCCCGACAGGGGGACCGGGCTACACCTTC
clone_size: once; j_call: TRBJ1-1; v_call: TRBV9; d_call: .; cdr3_aa: CASTDTPNGNTEAFF; cdr3_nt: TGTGCCAGCACCGACACCCCAAATGGGAACACTGAAGCTTTCTTT
clone_size: .; j_call: TRBJ2-6; v_call: TRBV2; d_call: .; cdr3_aa: CASSVSGANVLTF; cdr3_nt: TGTGCCAGCTCGGTATCTGGGGCCAACGTCCTGACTTTC
clone_size: .; j_call: TRBJ2-5; v_call: TRBV9; d_call: TRBD2; cdr3_aa: CASSRRGTSGQETQYF; cdr3_nt: TGTGCCAGCAGCCGTAGGGGGACTAGCGGGCAAGAGACCCAGTACTTC
clone_size: .; j_call: TRBJ2-3; v_call: TRBV7-9; d_call: TRBD2; cdr3_aa: CASSLQRGGSDTQYF; cdr3_nt: TGTGCCAGCAGCCTCCAGCGGGGGGGCAGCGATACGCAGTATTTT
clone_size: .; j_call: TRBJ1-5; v_call: TRBV5-6; d_call: .; cdr3_aa: CASSLWGRGLIQPQHF; cdr3_nt: TGTGCCAGCAGCTTGTGGGGTCGGGGGTTAATTCAGCCCCAGCATTTT
clone_size: .; j_call: TRBJ2-2; v_call: TRBV27; d_call: .; cdr3_aa: CASSLGGPGELFF; cdr3_nt: TGTGCCAGCAGTCTAGGGGGTCCCGGGGAGCTGTTTTTT
clone_size: .; j_call: TRBJ2-5; v_call: TRBV5-1; d_call: TRBD2; cdr3_aa: CASSAALAGVGTQYF; cdr3_nt: TGCGCCAGCAGCGCTGCACTAGCGGGGGTCGGGACCCAGTACTTC
clone_size: .; j_call: TRBJ2-1; v_call: TRBV7-2; d_call: TRBD2; cdr3_aa: CASSSSGGFDEQFF; cdr3_nt: TGTGCCAGCAGCTCTAGCGGGGGGTTCGATGAGCAGTTCTTC
clone_size: .; j_call: TRBJ1-1; v_call: TRBV30; d_call: .; cdr3_aa: CAWSVSTEAFF; cdr3_nt: TGTGCCTGGAGTGTTAGCACTGAAGCTTTCTTT
clone_size: .; j_call: TRBJ2-7; v_call: TRBV7-9; d_call: TRBD2; cdr3_aa: CASSLRLAGDLSSYEQYF; cdr3_nt: TGTGCCAGCAGCCTCCGACTAGCGGGGGATTTGAGCTCCTACGAGCAGTACTTC
clone_size: .; j_call: TRBJ2-1; v_call: TRBV7-2; d_call: TRBD2; cdr3_aa: CASSLMWGGYNEQFF; cdr3_nt: TGTGCCAGCAGCTTAATGTGGGGGGGCTACAATGAGCAGTTCTTC
clone_size: .; j_call: TRBJ2-5; v_call: TRBV29-1; d_call: .; cdr3_aa: CSVGTFQETQYF; cdr3_nt: TGCAGCGTCGGGACATTCCAAGAGACCCAGTACTTC
clone_size: .; j_call: TRBJ1-2; v_call: TRBV11-2; d_call: .; cdr3_aa: CASSPNPLSLRGYTF; cdr3_nt: TGTGCCAGCAGCCCCAACCCCCTCTCCTTACGGGGCTACACCTTC
clone_size: .; j_call: TRBJ1-1; v_call: TRBV30; d_call: .; cdr3_aa: CAWTHMNTEAFF; cdr3_nt: TGTGCCTGGACGCACATGAACACTGAAGCTTTCTTT
clone_size: once; j_call: TRBJ2-7; v_call: TRBV7-2; d_call: .; cdr3_aa: CASSSRPGSYYEQYF; cdr3_nt: TGTGCCAGCAGCTCTCGCCCAGGGTCATACTACGAGCAGTACTTC
clone_size: .; j_call: TRBJ1-1; v_call: TRBV27; d_call: .; cdr3_aa: CASSLSMNTEAFF; cdr3_nt: TGTGCCAGCAGTCTATCTATGAACACTGAAGCTTTCTTT
clone_size: .; j_call: TRBJ1-2; v_call: TRBV19; d_call: TRBD1; cdr3_aa: CASRGQGLLGGYTF; cdr3_nt: TGTGCCAGTAGGGGACAGGGCCTTTTGGGAGGCTACACCTTC
clone_size: .; j_call: TRBJ1-3; v_call: TRBV7-2; d_call: .; cdr3_aa: CASSLDRETIYF; cdr3_nt: TGTGCCAGCAGCTTAGACAGGGAAACCATATATTTT
clone_size: .; j_call: TRBJ1-2; v_call: TRBV7-9; d_call: .; cdr3_aa: CASSPPQGIIYGYTF; cdr3_nt: TGTGCCAGCAGCCCACCACAGGGAATTATCTATGGCTACACCTTC
clone_size: .; j_call: TRBJ2-2; v_call: TRBV7-2; d_call: .; cdr3_aa: CASSWSGATGELFF; cdr3_nt: TGTGCCAGCAGCTGGTCAGGGGCCACCGGGGAGCTGTTTTTT
clone_size: .; j_call: TRBJ2-5; v_call: TRBV2; d_call: TRBD1; cdr3_aa: CASSWTGGRGETQYF; cdr3_nt: TGTGCCAGCAGCTGGACAGGGGGGAGAGGGGAGACCCAGTACTTC
clone_size: once; j_call: TRBJ2-2; v_call: TRBV7-9; d_call: TRBD1; cdr3_aa: CASSPTGPTNTGELFF; cdr3_nt: TGTGCCAGCAGCCCGACAGGGCCTACGAACACCGGGGAGCTGTTTTTT
clone_size: .; j_call: TRBJ2-7; v_call: TRBV5-4; d_call: TRBD1; cdr3_aa: CASSTPQGARYEQYF; cdr3_nt: TGTGCCAGCAGCACCCCTCAGGGGGCGCGGTACGAGCAGTACTTC
clone_size: .; j_call: TRBJ2-1; v_call: TRBV19; d_call: TRBD2; cdr3_aa: CASGQRGAIEQFF; cdr3_nt: TGTGCCAGTGGCCAGCGGGGGGCGATTGAGCAGTTCTTC
clone_size: .; j_call: TRBJ1-3; v_call: TRBV12-5; d_call: .; cdr3_aa: CASGPPLGYFTGNTIYF; cdr3_nt: TGTGCTAGTGGTCCTCCCCTCGGTTACTTTACTGGAAACACCATATATTTT
clone_size: .; j_call: TRBJ1-1; v_call: TRBV6-2/TRBV6-3; d_call: TRBD1; cdr3_aa: CASSDRGSTEAFF; cdr3_nt: TGTGCCAGCAGTGACAGGGGCAGCACTGAAGCTTTCTTT
clone_size: .; j_call: TRBJ1-1; v_call: TRBV18; d_call: TRBD1; cdr3_aa: CASSLGTGGYTEAFF; cdr3_nt: TGTGCCAGCTCACTAGGGACAGGGGGTTACACTGAAGCTTTCTTT
clone_size: once; j_call: TRBJ1-5; v_call: TRBV5-1; d_call: TRBD1; cdr3_aa: CASRLGTGGGQPQHF; cdr3_nt: TGCGCCAGCAGGCTAGGGACAGGGGGCGGCCAGCCCCAGCATTTT
clone_size: .; j_call: TRBJ2-5; v_call: TRBV19; d_call: TRBD2; cdr3_aa: CASSRLAGDLQETQYF; cdr3_nt: TGTGCCAGTAGTAGACTAGCGGGGGACCTCCAAGAGACCCAGTACTTC
clone_size: .; j_call: TRBJ1-2; v_call: TRBV19; d_call: .; cdr3_aa: CASSLGSKRGYGYTF; cdr3_nt: TGTGCCAGTAGTCTCGGGAGCAAACGGGGCTATGGCTACACCTTC
clone_size: .; j_call: TRBJ1-3; v_call: TRBV6-6; d_call: .; cdr3_aa: CASSYKGHPSGNTIYF; cdr3_nt: TGTGCCAGCAGTTATAAGGGGCACCCCTCTGGAAACACCATATATTTT
clone_size: .; j_call: TRBJ2-3; v_call: TRBV4-1; d_call: TRBD2; cdr3_aa: CASSRSRRGADTQYF; cdr3_nt: TGCGCCAGCAGCCGTTCCAGGCGGGGGGCAGATACGCAGTATTTT
clone_size: .; j_call: TRBJ2-7; v_call: TRBV5-6; d_call: TRBD2; cdr3_aa: CASSPGVAGGREQYF; cdr3_nt: TGTGCCAGCAGCCCCGGGGTAGCGGGGGGACGCGAGCAGTACTTC
clone_size: .; j_call: TRBJ1-1; v_call: TRBV7-2; d_call: .; cdr3_aa: CASSLVHSDTEAFF; cdr3_nt: TGTGCCAGCAGCTTAGTTCATTCGGACACTGAAGCTTTCTTT
clone_size: .; j_call: TRBJ1-4; v_call: TRBV5-1; d_call: .; cdr3_aa: CASSPREGAPSNEKLFF; cdr3_nt: TGCGCCAGCAGCCCGAGGGAGGGAGCCCCCTCTAATGAAAAACTGTTTTTT
clone_size: .; j_call: TRBJ2-3; v_call: TRBV7-9; d_call: TRBD2; cdr3_aa: CASSLEPSGGPSDTQYF; cdr3_nt: TGTGCCAGCAGCTTAGAGCCTAGCGGGGGTCCCTCAGATACGCAGTATTTT
clone_size: .; j_call: TRBJ1-1; v_call: TRBV19; d_call: .; cdr3_aa: CASSISGFGTEAFF; cdr3_nt: TGTGCCAGTAGTATATCTGGTTTCGGCACTGAAGCTTTCTTT
clone_size: .; j_call: TRBJ2-1; v_call: TRBV5-6; d_call: .; cdr3_aa: CASSLAHNEQFF; cdr3_nt: TGTGCCAGCAGCTTGGCCCATAATGAGCAGTTCTTC
clone_size: .; j_call: TRBJ1-2; v_call: TRBV12-3/TRBV12-4; d_call: .; cdr3_aa: CASSLGGGGYTF; cdr3_nt: TGTGCCAGCAGTTTAGGGGGGGGTGGCTACACCTTC
clone_size: .; j_call: TRBJ1-1; v_call: TRBV6-5; d_call: .; cdr3_aa: CASREGYTEAFF; cdr3_nt: TGTGCCAGCAGGGAGGGTTACACTGAAGCTTTCTTT
clone_size: few; j_call: TRBJ2-7; v_call: TRBV12-5; d_call: .; cdr3_aa: CASGSGGGGAYEQYF; cdr3_nt: TGTGCTAGTGGCTCCGGGGGCGGGGGAGCCTACGAGCAGTACTTC
clone_size: .; j_call: TRBJ2-7; v_call: TRBV7-9; d_call: TRBD2; cdr3_aa: CASSFQTSGGHEQYF; cdr3_nt: TGTGCCAGCAGCTTCCAAACTAGCGGGGGACACGAGCAGTACTTC
clone_size: .; j_call: TRBJ1-1; v_call: TRBV6-5; d_call: TRBD1; cdr3_aa: CASSSTGVGTEAFF; cdr3_nt: TGTGCCAGCAGTTCGACAGGGGTTGGAACTGAAGCTTTCTTT
clone_size: few; j_call: TRBJ1-1; v_call: TRBV5-6; d_call: TRBD1; cdr3_aa: CASSLFRGPRNTEAFF; cdr3_nt: TGTGCCAGCAGCTTGTTCAGGGGGCCAAGGAACACTGAAGCTTTCTTT
clone_size: .; j_call: TRBJ2-7; v_call: TRBV10-2; d_call: TRBD1; cdr3_aa: CATGQGDKGYEQYF; cdr3_nt: TGCGCCACGGGCCAGGGGGACAAGGGGTACGAGCAGTACTTC
clone_size: .; j_call: TRBJ2-1; v_call: TRBV18; d_call: .; cdr3_aa: CASSPPGQGTYNEQFF; cdr3_nt: TGTGCCAGCTCACCACCGGGGCAGGGAACCTACAATGAGCAGTTCTTC
clone_size: .; j_call: TRBJ2-1; v_call: TRBV9; d_call: TRBD1; cdr3_aa: CASSGTGTGTSQEQFF; cdr3_nt: TGTGCCAGCAGCGGAACCGGGACAGGGACCTCCCAGGAGCAGTTCTTC
clone_size: few; j_call: TRBJ2-1; v_call: TRBV5-5; d_call: .; cdr3_aa: CASSLVTNKAYNEQFF; cdr3_nt: TGTGCCAGCAGCTTGGTGACAAATAAAGCCTACAATGAGCAGTTCTTC
clone_size: once; j_call: TRBJ1-6; v_call: TRBV6-5; d_call: .; cdr3_aa: CASRRDRNSPLHF; cdr3_nt: TGTGCCAGCAGGCGGGACCGGAATTCACCCCTCCACTTT
clone_size: .; j_call: TRBJ2-1; v_call: TRBV11-1; d_call: TRBD2; cdr3_aa: CASCRRGGNNEQFF; cdr3_nt: TGTGCCAGCTGCAGGCGCGGGGGAAACAATGAGCAGTTCTTC
clone_size: .; j_call: TRBJ2-7; v_call: TRBV6-5; d_call: TRBD2; cdr3_aa: CASTASGGAYEQYF; cdr3_nt: TGTGCCAGCACCGCTAGCGGGGGGGCCTACGAGCAGTACTTC
clone_size: .; j_call: TRBJ1-2; v_call: TRBV10-3; d_call: .; cdr3_aa: CAISERGNGYTF; cdr3_nt: TGTGCCATCAGTGAAAGGGGGAACGGCTACACCTTC
clone_size: .; j_call: TRBJ1-5; v_call: TRBV12-3/TRBV12-4; d_call: TRBD1; cdr3_aa: CASQGQGIQPQHF; cdr3_nt: TGTGCCAGCCAGGGACAGGGGATTCAGCCCCAGCATTTT
clone_size: .; j_call: TRBJ2-6; v_call: TRBV2; d_call: .; cdr3_aa: CASMRTVNSGANVLTF; cdr3_nt: TGTGCCAGCATGCGGACAGTAAACTCTGGGGCCAACGTCCTGACTTTC